Listed here is a single TCR beta chain. With 5 bases clipped from V and 7 bases from J, the junction kept 7 bases outside the gene matches. The CDR3 has 14 residues. Germline assignment: CDR1 MRHNA and CDR2 SNTAGT. This sample is part of a study of human T cells and chemical hapten exposure. On the study more broadly: A roughly 2 cm by roughly 2 cm inner upper arm patch received 2% DPC for sensitization. The scalp of each patient received a weekly diphenylcyclopropenone dose for the full roughly 25-week study.

TCRdb reanalysed the RACE reads using MiXCR and keeps one entry per CDR3 protein. The table includes about 190,000 distinct CDR3 sequences, 20% to 25% detected once. Time point defined: patch test 3, about 24 weeks after DPC sensitization. The treatment here: therapeutic diphenylcyclopropenone sensitization with weekly scalp DPC. V and J are TRBV6-4 and TRBJ2-1; 8 bases align to TRBD2. The sample consisted of whole blood, taken in connection with sensitization to the hapten diphenylcyclopropenone (DPC). The TCR sequence derives from a woman aged 35 to 49 with alopecia areata. Some clones in this sample may be carry-over from other donors' samples. CDR3 bases: TGTGCCAGCAGTATGAATAGCGGGACAAATGAGCAGTTCTTC. Protein sequence: CASSMNSGTNEQFF.